Shown below are 22 T cell receptor beta chains from a single sample sequenced in a study of blood T cell repertoires in COVID-19. TCRdb's copy holds only in-frame clones and misses some; the assay was immunoSEQ multiplex PCR. There are 360,000 or so clones in the sample; around 92% occur only once, and 1.7% lies in the top ten. The sequenced material came from PBMCs or T cells enriched from blood (not recorded which). Source of these receptors: a woman younger than 45 who had recovered from COVID-19.

DNA of the CDR3: TGTGCCAGCAGCCCGAGCACAGATACGCAGTATTTT. This translates into CASSPSTDTQYF. The chain joins TRBV7-2 to TRBJ2-3; D gene ambiguous. The CDR3 is 12 amino acids. The V and J ends lost 5 bases and 0 bases respectively, with 3 bases between them. Germline-derived CDR1 and CDR2 are SGHTA and FQGNSA.

In nucleotides, the CDR3 is TGCGCCAGCAGCCAGGACGGGGGACCGGGGAGGGAGCTGTTTTTT. It translates to CASSQDGGPGRELFF. This chain connects TRBV4-1 to TRBJ2-2; D perhaps matches TRBD2 (6 bases). Between the trimmed V and J ends, which lost 3 bases and 9 bases, there was a span of 17 bases. The CDR3 contains 15 residues. Germline V gene lookup returns CDR1 MGHRA and CDR2 YSYEKL.

This clone was found once. The chain recombines TRBV7-9 with TRBJ2-1; the D gene is possibly TRBD1 (6 bases). The CDR3 is made up of 13 amino acids. Germline CDR1 is SEHNR and CDR2 is FQNEAQ (reference sequence). Trimming left V 3 bases short and J 7 bases short, with 10 bases between. CDR3 DNA sequence: TGTGCCAGCAGCTTCGTCAGGGGTAATGAGCAGTTCTTC. It is translated as CASSFVRGNEQFF.

V usage is TRBV7-2 and J usage is TRBJ1-5, with 7 positions matching TRBD1. Germline CDR1 is SGHTA and CDR2 is FQGNSA. The CDR3 runs 15 residues. V trimming: 5 bases; J trimming: 1 base; junction bases outside the gene matches: 5. The CDR3 sequence is CASSPDRASNQPQHF. CDR3 coding DNA: TGTGCCAGCAGCCCTGACAGGGCGAGCAATCAGCCCCAGCATTTT. Together with reference TRBV7-2 and TRBJ1-5, the CDR3 gives the full variable domain: GAGVSQSPSNKVTEKGKDVELRCDPISGHTALYWYRQSLGQGLEFLIYFQGNSAPDKSGLPSDRFSAERTGGSVSTLTIQRTQQEDSAVYLCASSPDRASNQPQHFGDGTRLSIL.

This clone has a single count. The chain has TRBV28 and TRBJ1-6; 9 bases agree with TRBD1. In germline, CDR1 is MDHEN, CDR2 SYDVKM. This CDR3 spans 16 amino acids. After removal of 5 bases from V and 8 bases from J, the junction contained 10 bases not matched to a gene. CDR3 sequence: CASSRTTGGADSPLHF. The CDR3 DNA follows: TGTGCCAGCAGTCGAACCACAGGGGGCGCGGATTCACCCCTCCACTTT.

The rearrangement uses TRBV5-1 and TRBJ2-7, with 7 bases aligning to TRBD1. The CDR3 runs to 15 residues. Germline V lookup: CDR1 SGHRS, CDR2 YFSETQ. V trimming: 4 bases; J trimming: 1 base; junction bases outside the gene matches: 8. CDR3 nucleotides: TGCGCCAGCAGCCCGCAAAGGGGGCGGTCCTACGAGCAGTACTTC. Protein sequence: CASSPQRGRSYEQYF.

This CDR3 reads CASRNPGYRELFF. The CDR3 nucleotides are TGTGCCAGCAGGAATCCGGGGTATAGGGAGCTGTTTTTT. The genes are TRBV28 and TRBJ2-2; tentative D call: TRBD2 (5 bases). Trimming removed 6 bases from V and 9 bases from J, with 14 bases in between. Per the germline V gene, CDR1 is MDHEN and CDR2 is SYDVKM. The CDR3 spans 13 residues.

J is TRBJ2-7 and V is TRBV9; 11 nucleotides line up with TRBD1. The V and J ends lost 0 bases and 5 bases, in that order; junction bases with no gene match: 7. The germline V gene has CDR1 SGDLS and CDR2 YYNGEE. The CDR3 covers 16 residues. As DNA, the CDR3 is TGTGCCAGCAGCGTAGTCGGAGGACAGGGGGCACACGAGCAGTACTTC. The encoded protein is CASSVVGGQGAHEQYF.

The CDR3 region has the DNA TGTGCCAGCAATCTAGGCCCCGCTGAAGCTTTCTTT. Its protein product is CASNLGPAEAFF. V usage is TRBV12-3 or TRBV12-4 and J usage is TRBJ1-1; no clear D gene. V lost 7 bases and J lost 6, with 12 bases in between. CDR3 length: 12 residues.

The V gene is TRBV10-3, the J gene TRBJ1-2, with 8 bases aligning to TRBD1. The CDR3 runs 15 residues. With V trimmed by 2 bases and J by 4 bases, 6 bases remained unmatched. The germline V gene encodes CDR1 ENHRY and CDR2 SYGVKD. DNA of the CDR3: TGTGCCATCAGTGAGGCTGGCAGGGGGCTCTATGGCTACACCTTC. This translates into CAISEAGRGLYGYTF.

The table lists this clone with a count of one. The chain is built from TRBV29-1 and TRBJ2-7, with 11 bases that match TRBD2. Unmatched junction bases numbered 9, after V lost 5 bases and J lost 6 bases. Germline assignment: CDR1 SQVTM and CDR2 ANQGSEA. The CDR3 loop spans 14 amino acids. The CDR3 loop is CSVSVAGGPLEQYF. DNA for the CDR3: TGCAGCGTTTCTGTAGCGGGAGGGCCGCTCGAGCAGTACTTC.

This sequence joins TRBV21-1 and TRBJ2-7; TRBD2, the table's D call, lacks a check against the DNA. TRBV21-1 is recorded as a pseudogene. The CDR3 spans 11 residues. In DNA, the CDR3 is TGTACGCAGAGGGCAGGCTACGAGCAGTACTTC. It codes for CTQRAGYEQYF.

V and J are TRBV15 and TRBJ1-1, with a possible D match to TRBD1 (5 bases). V was pared by 3 bases and J by 4 bases, with 18 bases between. The CDR3 has 16 amino acids. Per the germline V gene, CDR1 is LNHNV and CDR2 is YYDKDF (reference sequence). The CDR3 coding sequence is TGTGCCACCAGCAGGGCCCCGGGGGGATCCGGCACTGAAGCTTTCTTT. Protein sequence: CATSRAPGGSGTEAFF.

This chain joins TRBV4-1 and TRBJ2-1; TRBD1 is a possible D gene (6 bases). Trimming took 3 bases from V and 3 from J, leaving 9 bases between them. The CDR3 has 14 residues. In germline, CDR1 is MGHRA, CDR2 YSYEKL. The DNA of the CDR3 is TGCGCCAGCAGCCAGACGGACAGCTACAATGAGCAGTTCTTC. This gives the protein CASSQTDSYNEQFF.

V usage is TRBV27 and J usage is TRBJ1-2, with D maybe TRBD1 (6 bases). Germline assignment: CDR1 MNHEY and CDR2 SMNVEV (reference sequence). Trimming removed 7 bases from V and 1 base from J, with 13 bases in between. The CDR3 loop spans 14 amino acids. CDR3 region: CASTSYRVNYGYTF. CDR3 bases: TGTGCCAGCACTTCGTACAGGGTTAACTATGGCTACACCTTC.

The chain employs TRBV5-4 and TRBJ1-2; 7 bases map to TRBD1. Germline trimming cut 5 bases from V and 6 bases from J; bases unmatched to any gene: 7. The CDR3 is 13 residues long. Germline CDR1 and CDR2: SGHNT and YYREEE (reference sequence). CDR3 protein: CASSFRQGHGYTF. The CDR3 nucleotides read TGTGCCAGCAGTTTTAGACAGGGCCATGGCTACACCTTC.

This rearrangement joins TRBV9 to TRBJ1-3; tentative D call: TRBD1 (6 bases). The CDR3 is 16 residues long. The ends were cut back, 4 bases at V and 3 bases at J, with 17 bases in the middle. Germline V gene lookup returns CDR1 SGDLS and CDR2 YYNGEE. The CDR3 DNA reads TGTGCCAGCAGCCGCTTAGGGAGGGGGATTGGAAACACCATATATTTT. Its translation is CASSRLGRGIGNTIYF.

The rearrangement joins TRBV19 to TRBJ1-5, with D possibly matching TRBD1 (5 bases). In germline, CDR1 is LNHDA, CDR2 SQIVND (reference sequence). CDR3 size: 13 residues. Between the trimmed V and J ends, which lost 6 bases and 2 bases, there was a span of 8 bases. The CDR3 protein is CASSGTGNQPQHF. For the CDR3, the DNA is TGTGCCAGTAGCGGGACTGGCAATCAGCCCCAGCATTTT.

This chain uses TRBV12-3 or TRBV12-4 with TRBJ1-5, with D unclear. CDR3 length: 13 amino acids. V lost 5 bases and J 6 bases, leaving 11 bases between the germline ends. CDR3 sequence reads: CASSQFSSQPQHF. The CDR3 coding sequence is TGTGCCAGCAGTCAATTTTCCAGTCAGCCCCAGCATTTT.

This clone was counted a few times. J is TRBJ2-1 and V is TRBV19, with 12 nucleotides matching TRBD1. In germline, CDR1 is LNHDA, CDR2 SQIVND (reference sequence). This CDR3 spans 15 amino acids. The J segment lost 8 bases and the V segment lost 3 bases, leaving 5 bases of the junction unmatched. Written as DNA, the CDR3 is TGTGCCAGTAGTATCCCGGGACAGGGGGCTTATGAGCAGTTCTTC. Amino acids: CASSIPGQGAYEQFF.

The V call is TRBV30, the J call TRBJ1-2; no clear D gene. In germline, CDR1 is GTSNPN, CDR2 SVGIG (reference sequence). The CDR3 is 10 residues long. V lost 7 bases to trimming and J lost 8 bases, with 11 bases between them. This CDR3 is CASLGGGYTF. CDR3 bases: TGTGCCTCTTTAGGCGGGGGCTACACCTTC.

The chain is built from TRBV27 and TRBJ1-4, with 9 nucleotides matching TRBD1. CDR1 and CDR2 from the germline V gene are MNHEY and SMNVEV (reference sequence). After removal of 4 bases from V and 5 bases from J, the junction contained 2 bases not matched to a gene. The length of the CDR3 is 14 residues. The CDR3 DNA reads as TGTGCCAGCAGTTCCGGACAGGGGAATGAAAAACTGTTTTTT. It specifies CASSSGQGNEKLFF.